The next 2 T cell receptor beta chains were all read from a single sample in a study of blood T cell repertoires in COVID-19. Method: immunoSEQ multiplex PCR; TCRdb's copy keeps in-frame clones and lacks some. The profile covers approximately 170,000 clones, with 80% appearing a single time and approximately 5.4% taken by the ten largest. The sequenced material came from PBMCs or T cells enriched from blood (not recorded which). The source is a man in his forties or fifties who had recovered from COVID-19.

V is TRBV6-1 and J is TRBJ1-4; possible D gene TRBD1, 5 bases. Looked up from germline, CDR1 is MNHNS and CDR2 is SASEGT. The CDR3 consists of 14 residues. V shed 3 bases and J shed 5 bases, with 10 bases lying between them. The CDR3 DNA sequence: TGTGCCAGCAGTGAGTCAGGGAAGAATGAAAAACTGTTTTTT. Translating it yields CASSESGKNEKLFF.

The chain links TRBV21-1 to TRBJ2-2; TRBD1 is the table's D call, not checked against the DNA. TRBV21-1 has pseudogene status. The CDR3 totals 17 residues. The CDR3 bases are TGTGCCAGCACCCTGAGTGGAGGGGGCGCGGACACCGGGGAGCTGTTTTTT. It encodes CASTLSGGGADTGELFF.